This T cell receptor (beta chain) was recovered during a study of shared T cell receptors in the human thymus. Sequencing was performed with immunoSEQ multiplex PCR; in TCRdb, only in-frame clones are kept and a portion is missing. The top ten hold just under 0.0095% of the sample, which has more than 550,000 clones, approximately 87% seen once. This CDR3 has 19 residues. Trimming pared 4 bases from V and 4 bases from J, leaving 25 bases between. The germline gives CDR1 SEHNR, CDR2 FQNEAQ (reference sequence). The sample was also reused in another study, on human thymus T cells.

The chain employs TRBV7-9 and TRBJ2-2, with D tentatively TRBD1 (6 bases). Sample: thymocytes. The sequence was collected from a boy younger than two with a congenital heart defect. As DNA, the CDR3 is TGTGCCAGCAGCTCACCTCAAGGTCAGGGGAATTTGGGCACCGGGGAGCTGTTTTTT. As protein: CASSSPQGQGNLGTGELFF.